This T cell receptor beta chain was sequenced during a study of cytomegalovirus exposure and HLA in healthy donors. This CDR3 is 12 amino acids long. V lost 1 base, J lost 6 bases, and 6 bases lay in between. Germline CDR1 reads SGHRS; CDR2 reads YFSETQ. The PCR used 60 Vbeta and 13 Jbeta primers. Methods used by the authors: Some 80 million unique TCR beta chains, roughly 10 million shared, were counted in a later analysis. Sequencing was performed with immunoSEQ multiplex PCR; in TCRdb, only in-frame clones are kept and a portion is missing. V and J calls and clone size are given by that table; D and trimming were obtained from the DNA. This sample has 90,000 to 100,000 clones, with approximately 72% found just once.

This sequence joins TRBV5-1 and TRBJ2-3; D is unclear. The TCR was taken from a woman aged 35 to 49 in good health and CMV-seronegative. Sequences were obtained from PBMCs. Here the CDR3 DNA reads TGCGCCAGCAGCTTGTTCAGGGATACGCAGTATTTT. The encoded protein is CASSLFRDTQYF.